This T cell receptor beta chain came from a study of early T cells in non-severe SARS-CoV-2 infection. In the study overall: Unpaired chains resulted from sequencing bulk RNA of unsorted whole blood.

Individual cDNA molecules each received unique molecular identifiers attached to them. MiXCR was run by TCRdb on the 5' RACE reads, yielding one entry per CDR3 protein. The sample includes about 110,000 distinct CDR3 sequences, roughly 12% of them seen just once. Note on this clonotype: What it binds is unknown.

The CDR3 has 12 residues. CDR1 and CDR2 from the germline V gene are DFQATT and SNEGSKA (reference sequence). Trimming stripped 3 bases from V and 4 bases from J, with 9 bases between. Study observations and caveats: Missing private and CD4 specificities, VDJdb matching favored anti-spike CD8 responses.

The TCR sequence derives from an adult who was a healthcare worker with PCR-confirmed SARS-CoV-2 infection or an uninfected control (not recorded which). V and J are TRBV20-1 and TRBJ1-2, with D maybe TRBD1 (5 bases). This material consisted of whole blood, taken at baseline. The CDR3 DNA sequence: TGCAGTGCTAGTATAGGGGCCTATGGCTACACCTTC. Translation gives CSASIGAYGYTF.